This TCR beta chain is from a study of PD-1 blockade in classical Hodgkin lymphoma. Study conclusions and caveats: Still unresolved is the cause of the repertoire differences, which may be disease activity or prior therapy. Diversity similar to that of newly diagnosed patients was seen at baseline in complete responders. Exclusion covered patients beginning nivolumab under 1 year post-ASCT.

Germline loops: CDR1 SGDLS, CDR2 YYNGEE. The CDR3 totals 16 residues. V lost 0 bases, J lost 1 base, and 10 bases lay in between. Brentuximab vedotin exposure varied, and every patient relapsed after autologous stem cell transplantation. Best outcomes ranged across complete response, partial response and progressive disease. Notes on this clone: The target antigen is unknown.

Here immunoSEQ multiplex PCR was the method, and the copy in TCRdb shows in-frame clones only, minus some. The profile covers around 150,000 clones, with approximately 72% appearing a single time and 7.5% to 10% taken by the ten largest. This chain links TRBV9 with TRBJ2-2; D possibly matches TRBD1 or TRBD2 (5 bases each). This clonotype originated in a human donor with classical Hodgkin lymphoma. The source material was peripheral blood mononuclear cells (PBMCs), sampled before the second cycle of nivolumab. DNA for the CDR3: TGTGCCAGCAGCGTAGCGGGAAGGGGGAACACCGGGGAGCTGTTTTTT. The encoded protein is CASSVAGRGNTGELFF.